The next 6 T cell receptor beta chains were all read from a single sample in a study of early T cells in non-severe SARS-CoV-2 infection. TCRdb used MiXCR to reprocess the 5' RACE reads, holding one entry per CDR3 protein. Here the sample spans under 65,000 distinct CDR3 sequences, 12% being singletons. The sample comprised whole blood. These receptors were obtained from an adult who was a healthcare worker with PCR-confirmed SARS-CoV-2 infection or an uninfected control (not recorded which).

This clonotype was recorded many times. The rearrangement links TRBV12-5 to TRBJ2-4, with D tentatively TRBD2 (5 bases). From germline, CDR1 is LGHNT and CDR2 FRNRAP. V lost 4 bases to trimming and J lost 0 bases, with 10 bases between them. This CDR3 is 15 amino acids long. The CDR3 sequence is CASGSSTRAKNIQYF. CDR3 sequence (DNA): TGTGCTAGTGGTTCCTCAACTAGAGCCAAAAACATTCAGTACTTC. Full variable domain (remainder filled in from reference TRBV12-5 and TRBJ2-4): DARVTQTPRHKVTEMGQEVTMRCQPILGHNTVFWYRQTMMQGLELLAYFRNRAPLDDSGMPKDRFSAEMPDATLATLKIQPSEPRDSAVYFCASGSSTRAKNIQYFGAGTRLSVL.

This clonotype came up many times. The rearrangement joins TRBV20-1 to TRBJ1-1; D perhaps matches TRBD1 (5 bases). This CDR3 contains 13 residues. V was trimmed by 6 bases and J by 1 base, leaving 12 bases between them. Looked up from germline, CDR1 is DFQATT and CDR2 is SNEGSKA (reference sequence). Here the CDR3 reads CSAPGGTNTEAFF. The DNA for the CDR3 is TGCAGTGCCCCCGGAGGGACGAACACTGAAGCTTTCTTT.

The rearrangement uses TRBV3-1 and TRBJ2-7; 8 bases fit TRBD1. CDR3 length: 15 amino acids. Germline CDR1 reads LGHDT; CDR2 reads YNNKEL (reference sequence). J was trimmed by 1 base and V by 4 bases; bases with no gene match: 6. CDR3 region: CASSPGQVLSYEQYF. The CDR3, as DNA: TGTGCCAGCAGCCCGGGACAGGTTTTATCCTACGAGCAGTACTTC.

This clonotype was seen a few times. J is TRBJ2-7 and V is TRBV5-1, with TRBD2 matching over 16 bases. V lost 4 bases, J lost 0 bases, and 4 bases stayed unmatched. CDR1 is SGHRS and CDR2 is YFSETQ in the germline V gene. CDR3 length: 17 residues. CDR3 sequence: CASSQGLAGGPSYEQYF. The CDR3 DNA sequence: TGCGCCAGCAGCCAGGGACTAGCGGGAGGGCCCTCCTACGAGCAGTACTTC. Together with reference TRBV5-1 and TRBJ2-7, the CDR3 gives the full variable domain: KAGVTQTPRYLIKTRGQQVTLSCSPISGHRSVSWYQQTPGQGLQFLFEYFSETQRNKGNFPGRFSGRQFSNSRSEMNVSTLELGDSALYLCASSQGLAGGPSYEQYFGPGTRLTVT.

V gene TRBV9 combines with J gene TRBJ2-5; TRBD2 might be the D (5 bases). Deletions cut 4 bases from V and 4 bases from J, with 20 bases between. Germline V lookup: CDR1 SGDLS, CDR2 YYNGEE. This CDR3 comprises 16 residues. The CDR3 bases are TGTGCCAGCAGCCCCTGGACTTTCGAAACCTTAGAGACCCAGTACTTC. The encoded protein is CASSPWTFETLETQYF.

This clonotype was recorded many times. The chain recombines TRBV7-2 with TRBJ1-5; maybe TRBD1 (5 bases). V lost 1 base and J lost 1, with 8 bases in between. The CDR3 covers 15 residues. The germline CDR1 and CDR2 sequences are SGHTA and FQGNSA. The CDR3 protein is CASSLGTGSNQPQHF. The CDR3 nucleotides read TGTGCCAGCAGCTTAGGAACAGGAAGCAATCAGCCCCAGCATTTT.